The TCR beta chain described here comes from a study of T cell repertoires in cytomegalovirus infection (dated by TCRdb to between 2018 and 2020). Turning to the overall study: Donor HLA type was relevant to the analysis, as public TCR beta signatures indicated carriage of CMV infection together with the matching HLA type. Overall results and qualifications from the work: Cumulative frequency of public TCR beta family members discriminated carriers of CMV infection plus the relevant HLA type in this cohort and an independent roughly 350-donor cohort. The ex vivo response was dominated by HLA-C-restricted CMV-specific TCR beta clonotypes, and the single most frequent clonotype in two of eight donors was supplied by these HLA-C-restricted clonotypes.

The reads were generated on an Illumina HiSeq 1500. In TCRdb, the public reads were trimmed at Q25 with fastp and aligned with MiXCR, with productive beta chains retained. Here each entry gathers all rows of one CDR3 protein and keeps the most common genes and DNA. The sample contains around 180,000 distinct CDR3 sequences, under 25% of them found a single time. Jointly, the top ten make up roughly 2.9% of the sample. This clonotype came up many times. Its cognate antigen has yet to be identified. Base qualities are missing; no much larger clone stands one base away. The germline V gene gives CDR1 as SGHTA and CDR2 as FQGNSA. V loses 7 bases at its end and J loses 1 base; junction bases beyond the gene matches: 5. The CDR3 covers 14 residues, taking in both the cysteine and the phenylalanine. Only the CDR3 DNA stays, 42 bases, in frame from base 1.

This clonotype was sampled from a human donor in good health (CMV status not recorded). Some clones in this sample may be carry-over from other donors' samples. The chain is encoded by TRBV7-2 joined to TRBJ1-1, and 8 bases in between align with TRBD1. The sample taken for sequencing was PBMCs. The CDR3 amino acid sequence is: CASKAGQGNTEAFF. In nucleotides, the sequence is TGTGCCAGCAAAGCCGGACAGGGGAACACTGAAGCTTTCTTT.